This T cell receptor beta chain was observed in a study of T cells in Graves' hyperthyroidism and ophthalmopathy. The patients, who ranged from 18 to 65 in age, presented with newly diagnosed hyperthyroidism lasting under 2 months. Uncontrolled infections, other autoimmune diseases, pregnancy or lactation led to exclusion of patients. Amplified regions were TCR beta CDR3 sequences from RNA transcripts. TCR CDR3 regions were first amplified by RT-PCR with HTBI primers. TCRdb reanalysed the multiplex PCR reads using MiXCR and keeps one entry per CDR3 protein. The table records about 520,000 distinct CDR3 sequences, around 20% of them present only once. General study results and limits: Ophthalmopathy was model-predicted a median around seven months pre-onset. Most expanded thyroid clonotypes above 0.001 recurred in blood.

Remarks on this clonotype: As yet, its antigen is unknown.

The CDR3 extends over 13 amino acids. The junction had 7 bases not matched to a gene; V was cut back by 10 bases and J by 3 bases. In germline, CDR1 is LNHDA, CDR2 SQIVND (reference sequence). This rearrangement joins TRBV19 to TRBJ1-1, with TRBD1 matching over 8 bases. The sample comprised blood. The receptor's source is a man younger than 30 with Graves' hyperthyroidism. The CDR3 region is CATRTGTYTEAFF. In nucleotides, the CDR3 is TGTGCCACTCGGACAGGGACATACACTGAAGCTTTCTTT.